The 10 T cell receptor beta chains below come from one sample, sequenced in a study of blood T cell repertoires in COVID-19 (dated by TCRdb to the early 2020s). Library preparation was by the immunoSEQ multiplex PCR assay. This is the immuneACCESS table as TCRdb keeps it, with only in-frame sequences that have V and J called. A part of the clones is gone; compared with another copy, unresolved V genes explain less than half, and the rest is unexplained. Present in this sample are some 170,000 clones, more than 80% of which were seen just once. The top ten clonotypes cover around 2% of the sample. Sequencing input: peripheral blood. The source of these receptors is a woman aged 55 to 70 with COVID-19, enrolled during active disease.

This clone was seen once. The V gene is TRBV2, the J gene TRBJ1-5; TRBD1 is a possible D gene (5 bases). Germline assignment: CDR1 SNHLY and CDR2 FYNNEI. V lost 6 bases, J lost 3 bases, and 12 bases lay in between. The CDR3 contains 14 residues. In nucleotides, the CDR3 is TGTGCCAGCAGAGGGACTAGCCACAATCAGCCCCAGCATTTT. Amino acid sequence: CASRGTSHNQPQHF.

The chain combines TRBV29-1 with TRBJ1-6, with TRBD1 identical over 8 bases. Germline loops: CDR1 SQVTM, CDR2 ANQGSEA. V shed 6 bases and J 6 bases; nucleotides not matched to a gene: 1. The CDR3 totals 12 residues. The CDR3 DNA reads as TGCAGCGTCAGGGGGCCTAATTCACCCCTCCACTTT. As protein: CSVRGPNSPLHF.

The chain carries TRBV7-8 and TRBJ1-2; 7 positions match TRBD1. The CDR3 has 14 amino acids. Unmatched junction bases numbered 8, after V lost 5 bases and J lost 5 bases. CDR1 is SGHVS, CDR2 FQNEAQ, per germline. CDR3 loop: CASSHTGAGYGYTF. The CDR3, as DNA: TGTGCCAGCAGCCATACAGGGGCCGGTTATGGCTACACCTTC.

This chain connects TRBV6-5 to TRBJ1-5; D gene ambiguous. There are 14 residues in the CDR3. V was clipped by 3 bases and J by 1 base, with 7 bases between them. Germline V lookup: CDR1 MNHEY, CDR2 SVGAGI. The DNA of the CDR3 is TGTGCCAGCAGTTATACGGGGAGCAATCAGCCCCAGCATTTT. It specifies CASSYTGSNQPQHF.

The rearrangement joins TRBV18 to TRBJ1-5; possible D gene TRBD1, 5 bases. This CDR3 has 15 residues. Trimming cost V 4 bases and J 5 bases, with 15 bases left between them. The V gene's germline CDR1 is KGHSH and CDR2 LQKENI. The CDR3 region has the DNA TGTGCCAGCTCACTACGGGGCGCGGGGGATCAGCCCCAGCATTTT. Translated, it gives CASSLRGAGDQPQHF.

CDR3 protein: CAWRQAGYTF. The CDR3 coding sequence is TGTGCCTGGAGGCAAGCTGGCTACACCTTC. This rearrangement joins TRBV30 to TRBJ1-2; D gene unclear. Trimming took off 3 bases at V and 7 bases at J, with 6 bases between the two ends. This CDR3 comprises 10 residues. Looked up from germline, CDR1 is GTSNPN and CDR2 is SVGIG (reference sequence).

The rearrangement joins TRBV6-1 to TRBJ2-3; 9 nucleotides match TRBD1. Trimming cost V 3 bases and J 3 bases; bases outside gene matches: 4. The length of the CDR3 is 15 residues. Germline V lookup: CDR1 MNHNS, CDR2 SASEGT. CDR3 DNA sequence: TGTGCCAGCAGTGATGGGACAGGGAGGACAGATACGCAGTATTTT. Its translation is CASSDGTGRTDTQYF.

The chain carries TRBV6-6 and TRBJ2-7; TRBD1 aligns across 9 bases. The germline gives CDR1 MNHNY, CDR2 SVGAGI (reference sequence). V lost 5 bases, J lost 7 bases, and 12 bases stayed unmatched. The CDR3 totals 15 residues. The CDR3 DNA sequence: TGTGCCAGCAGTCCGGTCCGGGACAGGGCAGGGGAGCAGTACTTC. Its protein product is CASSPVRDRAGEQYF.

The chain recombines TRBV7-2 with TRBJ1-2; 8 nucleotides agree with TRBD1. With 5 bases clipped from V and 2 bases from J, the junction kept 7 bases outside the gene matches. The CDR3 has 15 residues. CDR1 is SGHTA and CDR2 is FQGNSA in the germline V gene. In DNA form, the CDR3 reads TGTGCCAGCAGCATCGGCAGGGGGCTAAACTATGGCTACACCTTC. As protein: CASSIGRGLNYGYTF.

The chain employs TRBV2 and TRBJ2-3, with TRBD1 matching over 9 bases. Germline CDR1 is SNHLY and CDR2 is FYNNEI. CDR3 size: 15 residues. The junction had 5 bases not matched to a gene; V was cut back by 6 bases and J by 1 base. The CDR3 DNA is TGTGCCAGCAGCTACGACAGGGGGGGCACAGATACGCAGTATTTT. This sequence encodes CASSYDRGGTDTQYF.